Each of the 25 T cell receptor beta chains below was sequenced from the same sample in a study of shared clonotypes between healthy human individuals. Generated by immunoSEQ multiplex PCR, the TCRdb table keeps only in-frame clones and is missing some. The sample lists more than 2 million clones, roughly 95% seen once, with 0.1% to 0.15% in the top ten. Source material: naive CD4+ T cells sorted from blood. Subset in this sample: CD45RA+ positively selected. The receptor source for this set is a man aged 18 to 30 in good health.

With respect to this clone: A much larger clonotype is one base distant, so this may be a read error. The same CDR3 arises from other DNA sequences in this sample as well. The J gene is TRBJ1-4, the V gene TRBV27; D is undetermined. Germline CDR1 and CDR2: MNHEY and SMNVEV (reference sequence). The ends were cut back, 5 bases at V and 8 bases at J, with 12 bases in the middle. The CDR3 covers 13 residues. The CDR3 region has the DNA TGTGCCAGCAGTCCCAGATGGAACGAAAAACTGTTTTTT. This gives the protein CASSPRWNEKLFF.

Concerning this clone: Different DNA sequences within this sample yield the same CDR3. As DNA, the CDR3 is TGTGCCAGCAGCCTGGGACTAGCGGGGTTCACAGATACGCAGTATTTT. Its translation: CASSLGLAGFTDTQYF. The chain has TRBV13 and TRBJ2-3, with 13 bases that match TRBD2. CDR3 size: 16 residues. Losses at the gene ends were 5 bases for V and 2 bases for J; bases not matched to a gene: 4. Germline assignment: CDR1 PRHDT and CDR2 FYEKMQ (reference sequence).

The chain has TRBV11-2 and TRBJ2-2; D unclear. Germline CDR1 reads SGHAT; CDR2 reads FQNNGV. V was clipped by 2 bases and J by 8 bases, with 6 bases between them. This CDR3 has 12 residues. The CDR3 region has the DNA TGTGCCAGCAGCTTAATTGATGGGGAGCTGTTTTTT. Its protein is CASSLIDGELFF.

The rearrangement joins TRBV30 to TRBJ1-4, with TRBD1 matching 7 bases. Germline values: CDR1 GTSNPN, CDR2 SVGIG (reference sequence). Unmatched junction bases numbered 4, after V lost 4 bases and J lost 2 bases. CDR3 length: 14 amino acids. In nucleotides, the CDR3 is TGTGCCTGGAAGGGGGCGGGGACTAATGAAAAACTGTTTTTT. Residues: CAWKGAGTNEKLFF.

This sequence joins TRBV2 and TRBJ1-4; D might be TRBD1 (5 bases). Trimming stripped 4 bases from V and 0 bases from J, with 9 bases between. This CDR3 has 15 amino acids. CDR1 and CDR2 from the germline V gene are SNHLY and FYNNEI. The CDR3 region has the DNA TGTGCCAGCAGTGCGGAGGGGTCAACTAATGAAAAACTGTTTTTT. Translating gives CASSAEGSTNEKLFF.

Notes on this clone: A single base separates this from a much larger clone, so it may be a read error. The chain links TRBV9 to TRBJ1-5; D possibly corresponds to TRBD1 (5 bases). The CDR3 covers 14 residues. Germline V gene sequence: CDR1 SGDLS, CDR2 YYNGEE. V shed 0 bases and J shed 3 bases, with 7 bases lying between them. Written as DNA, the CDR3 is TGTGCCAGCAGCGTAGGAGGGGTCAATCAGCCCCAGCATTTT. It is translated as CASSVGGVNQPQHF.

This rearrangement joins TRBV11-2 to TRBJ2-1; D is ambiguous. CDR1 SGHAT and CDR2 FQNNGV come from the germline V gene. The CDR3 is made up of 14 amino acids. V lost 1 base, J lost 9 bases, and 13 bases lay in between. DNA of the CDR3: TGTGCCAGCAGCTTAGGAGCTAGGAACGGTGAGCAGTTCTTC. Translation: CASSLGARNGEQFF. Filled out from reference TRBV11-2 and TRBJ2-1, the complete variable domain reads EAGVAQSPRYKIIEKRQSVAFWCNPISGHATLYWYQQILGQGPKLLIQFQNNGVVDDSQLPKDRFSAERLKGVDSTLKIQPAKLEDSAVYLCASSLGARNGEQFFGPGTRLTVL.

The chain joins TRBV28 to TRBJ1-2; D is ambiguous. Trimming shortened V by 3 bases and J by 4 bases, and 9 bases separated the two germline ends. CDR3 length: 13 residues. The germline V gene has CDR1 MDHEN and CDR2 SYDVKM. CDR3 nucleotides: TGTGCCAGCAGTTTCGCAGTCCGCTATGGCTACACCTTC. Translation: CASSFAVRYGYTF.

The rearrangement links TRBV19 to TRBJ1-4; D unresolved. The CDR3 contains 15 residues. CDR1 and CDR2 from the germline V gene are LNHDA and SQIVND (reference sequence). The germline V and J ends were trimmed by 8 bases and 3 bases, with 16 bases remaining between them. The CDR3: CASGHADGSNEKLFF. Here the CDR3 DNA reads TGTGCCAGTGGCCACGCGGACGGATCTAATGAAAAACTGTTTTTT.

The chain carries TRBV27 and TRBJ2-7; 8 bases line up with TRBD1. The ends lost 10 bases at V and 2 bases at J; junction bases unmatched: 7. In germline, CDR1 is MNHEY, CDR2 SMNVEV (reference sequence). CDR3 length: 13 residues. The CDR3 DNA follows: TGTGCCATCCCGGGACAGGACGCCTACGAGCAGTACTTC. It specifies CAIPGQDAYEQYF.

J is TRBJ1-5 and V is TRBV19; TRBD1 might be the D (6 bases). V lost 7 bases and J 3 bases, leaving 16 bases between the germline ends. This CDR3 has 15 amino acids. From germline, CDR1 is LNHDA and CDR2 SQIVND (reference sequence). CDR3 protein: CASIARGTNNQPQHF. The CDR3 nucleotides read TGTGCCAGTATCGCCCGGGGGACAAACAATCAGCCCCAGCATTTT.

This clone was found a few times. The same CDR3 arises from other DNA sequences in this sample as well. The chain has TRBV27 and TRBJ1-1; the D gene is possibly TRBD1 (5 bases). The CDR3 sequence is 13 residues long. The V gene lost 2 bases and the J gene lost 1 base, with 5 bases spanning the gap. CDR1 and CDR2 (germline): MNHEY, SMNVEV (reference sequence). This CDR3 is CASSLRGNTEAFF. CDR3 in DNA: TGTGCCAGCAGTTTAAGGGGGAACACTGAAGCTTTCTTT.

V and J are TRBV10-3 and TRBJ2-7, with D uncertain. CDR1 ENHRY and CDR2 SYGVKD come from the germline V gene. V lost 0 bases and J 5 bases, leaving 5 bases between the germline ends. CDR3 size: 12 residues. CDR3 sequence reads: CAISESGHEQYF. DNA of the CDR3: TGTGCCATCAGTGAGTCCGGCCACGAGCAGTACTTC.

The rearrangement links TRBV7-6 to TRBJ2-3, with TRBD2 matching 7 bases. Germline V gives CDR1 SGHVS, CDR2 FNYEAQ. The CDR3 sequence is 14 residues long. Losses at the gene ends were 1 base for V and 8 bases for J; bases not matched to a gene: 6. The CDR3, as DNA: TGTGCCAGCAGCTTAGGCGGGAGTGGGGGTACGCAGTATTTT. Protein sequence: CASSLGGSGGTQYF.

CDR3 in DNA: TGTGCCAGCAGTTTACGAGCAATTGGCGACAGGGGATATGGCTACACCTTC. Translated: CASSLRAIGDRGYGYTF. The chain links TRBV27 to TRBJ1-2; 8 bases match TRBD1. The CDR3 contains 17 residues. CDR1 and CDR2 (germline): MNHEY, SMNVEV (reference sequence). The junction had 13 bases not matched to a gene; V was cut back by 2 bases and J by 5 bases.

Worth noting for this clone: The sample carries other DNA sequences with the same CDR3. This chain connects TRBV28 to TRBJ1-3; possible D gene TRBD1, 5 bases. CDR1 and CDR2 (germline): MDHEN, SYDVKM. V was shortened by 8 bases and J by 0 bases, with 11 bases between the two germline ends. CDR3 size: 14 residues. CDR3 sequence: CASSSGGSGNTIYF. CDR3 nucleotides: TGTGCCAGCTCTAGTGGGGGCTCTGGAAACACCATATATTTT. Filled out from reference TRBV28 and TRBJ1-3, the complete variable domain reads DVKVTQSSRYLVKRTGEKVFLECVQDMDHENMFWYRQDPGLGLRLIYFSYDVKMKEKGDIPEGYSVSREKKERFSLILESASTNQTSMYLCASSSGGSGNTIYFGEGSWLTVV.

With regard to this clone: This CDR3 is also generated by other DNA sequences in the sample. The V gene is TRBV25-1, the J gene TRBJ2-5; D uncertain. Trimming left V 2 bases short and J 5 bases short, with 9 bases between. This CDR3 contains 13 residues. CDR1 is MGHDK, CDR2 SYGVNS, per germline. CDR3 sequence reads: CASSEGPQETQYF. CDR3 coding DNA: TGTGCCAGCAGTGAAGGTCCTCAGGAGACCCAGTACTTC.

The chain uses TRBV5-1 and TRBJ2-3; tentative D call: TRBD2 (6 bases). Trimming removed 2 bases from V and 2 bases from J, with 9 bases in between. Looked up from germline, CDR1 is SGHRS and CDR2 is YFSETQ. There are 14 residues in the CDR3. The DNA of the CDR3 is TGCGCCAGCAGCTTTGGCGGGGTCACAGATACGCAGTATTTT. This gives the protein CASSFGGVTDTQYF.

The genes are TRBV18 and TRBJ2-5; D possibly matches TRBD1 or TRBD2 (6 bases each). CDR3 length: 17 residues. Germline V lookup: CDR1 KGHSH, CDR2 LQKENI. Trimming pared 1 base from V and 3 bases from J, leaving 18 bases between. CDR3 nucleotide sequence: TGTGCCAGCTCACCACTGTCGGGGGCAAGAACGGAAGAGACCCAGTACTTC. Translation gives CASSPLSGARTEETQYF.

The chain couples TRBV10-1 to TRBJ2-7; 10 nucleotides line up with TRBD2. CDR1 is WNHNN, CDR2 SYGVQD, per germline (reference sequence). This CDR3 contains 13 residues. J lost 9 bases, V lost 2 bases, and 4 bases had no gene match. The chain's CDR3 is CASSETSGMAQYF. CDR3 DNA sequence: TGCGCCAGCAGTGAGACTAGCGGGATGGCGCAGTACTTC.

V gene TRBV21-1 combines with J gene TRBJ2-7. TRBV21-1 is listed as a pseudogene. CDR3 length: 14 amino acids. The CDR3: CASSNFGGWDEQYF. CDR3 DNA: TGTGCCAGCAGCAACTTCGGGGGCTGGGACGAGCAGTACTTC.

The chain is built from TRBV15 and TRBJ2-7; possible D gene TRBD1, 6 bases. Deletions cut 0 bases from V and 1 base from J, with 10 bases between. Germline CDR1 LNHNV, CDR2 YYDKDF (reference sequence). The CDR3 totals 15 residues. DNA for the CDR3: TGTGCCACCAGCAGAGAAAAGGGACAATCCTACGAGCAGTACTTC. Protein product: CATSREKGQSYEQYF.

The chain couples TRBV27 to TRBJ2-1; TRBD2 matches at 8 bases. V lost 2 bases and J lost 6; bases outside the gene matches: 6. Germline V gives CDR1 MNHEY, CDR2 SMNVEV (reference sequence). CDR3 size: 15 residues. CDR3 residues: CASSLKGLVGNEQFF. The CDR3 nucleotides are TGTGCCAGCAGTTTAAAGGGACTAGTTGGCAATGAGCAGTTCTTC.

The chain uses TRBV27 and TRBJ2-7; no clear D gene. The CDR3 spans 13 residues. V lost 4 bases to trimming and J lost 5 bases, with 12 bases between them. CDR1 is MNHEY, CDR2 SMNVEV, per germline (reference sequence). The chain's CDR3 is CASSSLLGNEQYF. For the CDR3, the DNA is TGTGCCAGCAGTTCCCTTTTAGGGAACGAGCAGTACTTC.

The V gene is TRBV7-2, the J gene TRBJ2-3; D may be TRBD1 (5 bases). Germline values: CDR1 SGHTA, CDR2 FQGNSA. The CDR3 has 15 residues. With 1 base removed from V and 1 base from J, the gap between germline ends came to 9 bases. The CDR3 is CASSLGGHGTDTQYF. The CDR3 nucleotides are TGTGCCAGCAGCTTAGGAGGACATGGCACAGATACGCAGTATTTT.